These 29 T cell receptor beta chains were all obtained from the same sample, sequenced in a study of T cell changes during pregnancy in multiple sclerosis. Produced via immunoSEQ multiplex PCR; TCRdb's table is partial and in-frame only. The table includes around 100,000 clones, roughly 92% detected once. The source was peripheral blood, collected in the third trimester of pregnancy. Receptors originate from a female donor with multiple sclerosis, enrolled in a pregnancy study.

This rearrangement joins TRBV27 to TRBJ2-1, with 11 bases aligning to TRBD2. The CDR3 runs 13 residues. Germline CDR1 is MNHEY and CDR2 is SMNVEV (reference sequence). V lost 6 bases to trimming and J lost 13 bases; unmatched junction nucleotides: 8. In DNA, the CDR3 is TGTGCCAGCAGGGTAATAGCGGGAGGGCCCCAGTTCTTC. This codes for CASRVIAGGPQFF.

The chain has TRBV6-5 and TRBJ1-1; maybe TRBD1 (6 bases). The CDR3 contains 16 residues. Germline assignment: CDR1 MNHEY and CDR2 SVGAGI. V was clipped by 3 bases and J by 1 base, with 15 bases between them. The CDR3 sequence is CASSYLQGMGNTEAFF. CDR3 DNA sequence: TGTGCCAGCAGTTATTTACAGGGTATGGGGAACACTGAAGCTTTCTTT.

This clone was picked up one time. The rearrangement uses TRBV10-2 and TRBJ2-6; TRBD1 aligns across 7 bases. V lost 6 bases and J lost 0; bases outside the gene matches: 14. Germline CDR1 and CDR2: WSHSY and SAAADI. CDR3 size: 19 residues. CDR3 protein: CASRDRALSLFSGANVLTF. As DNA, the CDR3 is TGCGCCAGCAGAGACAGGGCTCTCTCTCTTTTCTCTGGGGCCAACGTCCTGACTTTC.

The rearrangement uses TRBV5-6 and TRBJ2-5; 9 bases match TRBD1. Looked up from germline, CDR1 is SGHDT and CDR2 is YYEEEE. Germline trimming cut 2 bases from V and 5 bases from J; bases unmatched to any gene: 7. This CDR3 contains 15 residues. Here the CDR3 DNA reads TGTGCCAGCAGCTTACCTCGGGACAGGGCGGAGACCCAGTACTTC. The encoded protein is CASSLPRDRAETQYF.

The V call is TRBV7-9, the J call TRBJ2-3; 11 nucleotides line up with TRBD1. CDR1 SEHNR and CDR2 FQNEAQ come from the germline V gene (reference sequence). With V trimmed by 4 bases and J by 4 bases, 1 base remained unmatched. This CDR3 is 14 amino acids long. The CDR3 here is CASSWDRGADTQYF. The CDR3 DNA is TGTGCCAGCAGCTGGGACAGGGGGGCAGATACGCAGTATTTT.

The V and J genes are TRBV19 and TRBJ2-5; a weak D match, TRBD1 (7 bases). The V gene lost 3 bases and the J gene lost 5 bases, with 16 bases spanning the gap. The CDR3 loop spans 15 amino acids. Germline CDR1 and CDR2: LNHDA and SQIVND (reference sequence). The CDR3 DNA follows: TGTGCCAGTAGTATCCAGGGGGGCTCGCAGGAGACCCAGTACTTC. Residues: CASSIQGGSQETQYF.

The chain has TRBV6-1 and TRBJ2-7; TRBD2 matches 8 bases. Germline lookup yields CDR1 MNHNS and CDR2 SASEGT. J was trimmed by 2 bases and V by 6 bases; bases with no gene match: 6. The CDR3 sequence is 14 residues long. CDR3 in amino acids: CASSQREYAYEQYF. The CDR3 DNA sequence: TGTGCCAGCAGCCAGCGGGAGTACGCCTACGAGCAGTACTTC.

The V and J genes are TRBV28 and TRBJ1-2, with unresolved D. The CDR3 loop spans 13 amino acids. Germline assignment: CDR1 MDHEN and CDR2 SYDVKM. Trimming removed 11 bases from V and 2 bases from J, with 15 bases in between. CDR3 coding DNA: TGTGCCTTGCGAGGGTCGACAAACTATGGCTACACCTTC. Its translation is CALRGSTNYGYTF.

The J gene is TRBJ2-5, the V gene TRBV7-7, with D maybe TRBD1 (6 bases). Trimming took off 1 base at V and 0 bases at J, with 9 bases between the two ends. Germline V gives CDR1 SSHAT, CDR2 FNYEAQ (reference sequence). The CDR3 sequence is 15 residues long. CDR3 DNA: TGTGCCAGCAGCTTAGATCCAGGGGACCAAGAGACCCAGTACTTC. As protein: CASSLDPGDQETQYF.

The chain employs TRBV19 and TRBJ2-3; 9 nucleotides agree with TRBD2. Looked up from germline, CDR1 is LNHDA and CDR2 is SQIVND (reference sequence). The CDR3 totals 15 residues. The junction had 6 bases not matched to a gene; V was cut back by 5 bases and J by 3 bases. The CDR3 reads CASSPMSGGTDTQYF. CDR3 bases: TGTGCCAGTAGTCCCATGAGCGGGGGGACAGATACGCAGTATTTT.

CDR3 protein: CAWSPRRGRGQGETQYF. The DNA of the CDR3 is TGTGCCTGGAGTCCAAGGAGGGGCAGGGGGCAAGGGGAGACCCAGTACTTC. V and J are TRBV30 and TRBJ2-5, with 8 positions matching TRBD1. V gave up 2 bases and J gave up 5 bases; unmatched junction bases: 16. The germline V gene encodes CDR1 GTSNPN and CDR2 SVGIG (reference sequence). The CDR3 covers 17 residues.

The rearrangement joins TRBV7-2 to TRBJ1-2; D is unclear. The V and J ends lost 0 bases and 7 bases respectively, with 15 bases between them. From germline, CDR1 is SGHTA and CDR2 FQGNSA. The CDR3 is 15 residues long. CDR3 sequence (DNA): TGTGCCAGCAGCTTAGCAGGTCGGGGAACTAGTGGCTACACCTTC. This translates into CASSLAGRGTSGYTF.

The chain carries TRBV6-1 and TRBJ1-3, with 10 bases fitting TRBD1. The CDR3 covers 15 residues. V gave up 5 bases and J gave up 6 bases; unmatched junction bases: 7. Germline lookup yields CDR1 MNHNS and CDR2 SASEGT. CDR3 loop: CASSPGTGVSNTIYF. CDR3 nucleotide sequence: TGTGCCAGCAGTCCCGGGACAGGGGTTTCAAACACCATATATTTT.

The chain is built from TRBV7-6 and TRBJ2-1, with a possible D match to TRBD1 (6 bases). CDR3 size: 12 residues. Germline V gene data show CDR1 as SGHVS and CDR2 as FNYEAQ. V shed 5 bases and J shed 10 bases, with 12 bases lying between them. This chain's CDR3 is CASSHRDEEQFF. The CDR3 DNA reads TGTGCCAGCAGCCACAGGGATGAGGAGCAGTTCTTC.

This chain connects TRBV27 to TRBJ1-1, with TRBD1 identical over 7 bases. Unmatched junction bases numbered 7, after V lost 5 bases and J lost 7 bases. The CDR3 is made up of 13 amino acids. Germline loops: CDR1 MNHEY, CDR2 SMNVEV (reference sequence). The CDR3 spells CASSMRWDSEAFF. CDR3 coding DNA: TGTGCCAGCAGTATGCGGTGGGACAGTGAAGCTTTCTTT.

CDR3: CATSGSGGNTGELFF. In nucleotides, the CDR3 is TGTGCCACCTCGGGCAGCGGGGGGAACACCGGGGAGCTGTTTTTT. This sequence joins TRBV7-6 and TRBJ2-2; the match to TRBD2 covers 8 bases. Germline V gives CDR1 SGHVS, CDR2 FNYEAQ. This CDR3 has 15 amino acids. V was clipped by 10 bases and J by 1 base; unmatched bases: 8.

The sample holds one count of this clone. This sequence joins TRBV27 and TRBJ2-7; D perhaps matches TRBD1 (6 bases). Germline V gene lookup returns CDR1 MNHEY and CDR2 SMNVEV (reference sequence). The length of the CDR3 is 14 residues. The V and J ends lost 2 bases and 2 bases respectively, with 10 bases between them. The CDR3 DNA sequence: TGTGCCAGCAGTTTACAAGGACAGACCTACGAGCAGTACTTC. It yields the protein CASSLQGQTYEQYF.

The chain is built from TRBV30 and TRBJ1-1, with D possibly being TRBD1 (6 bases). V was cut by 5 bases and J by 11 bases, with 15 bases left in between. The germline V gene encodes CDR1 GTSNPN and CDR2 SVGIG (reference sequence). This CDR3 spans 11 amino acids. CDR3 loop: CAWAREGGAFF. CDR3 DNA sequence: TGTGCCTGGGCTAGGGAGGGGGGTGCTTTCTTT.

In DNA form, the CDR3 reads TGTGCCAGCAGCCTGCCCCAGCGCGCAGATACGCAGTATTTT. Protein sequence: CASSLPQRADTQYF. The rearrangement uses TRBV7-8 and TRBJ2-3; D not certain. Germline V gene lookup returns CDR1 SGHVS and CDR2 FQNEAQ. The CDR3 spans 14 residues. V dropped 5 bases and J dropped 4 bases, with 13 bases sitting between them.

This clone turned up a few times. The chain joins TRBV30 to TRBJ1-1; D remains unclear. The V end lost 4 bases, the J end lost 6 bases, and 9 bases lay between the germline ends. Per germline, CDR1 GTSNPN and CDR2 SVGIG (reference sequence). CDR3 length: 11 residues. DNA of the CDR3: TGTGCCTGGACGACCGGAGCTGAAGCTTTCTTT. As protein: CAWTTGAEAFF.

J is TRBJ2-2 and V is TRBV11-2; TRBD1 agrees at 11 bases. The CDR3 consists of 17 residues. Trimming cost V 4 bases and J 6 bases; bases outside gene matches: 10. Germline-derived CDR1 and CDR2 are SGHAT and FQNNGV. The DNA of the CDR3 is TGTGCCAGCAGCTCCTGGAAGGGACAGGGGGTCGCCGGGGAGCTGTTTTTT. Amino acid sequence: CASSSWKGQGVAGELFF.

The chain recombines TRBV6-5 with TRBJ1-1; maybe TRBD1 (5 bases). V was pared by 2 bases and J by 1 base, with 11 bases between. The CDR3 is made up of 15 amino acids. Germline assignment: CDR1 MNHEY and CDR2 SVGAGI. For the CDR3, the DNA is TGTGCCAGCAGTTACGGTGCAGGGCAGAACACTGAAGCTTTCTTT. Its protein product is CASSYGAGQNTEAFF.

The chain recombines TRBV27 with TRBJ1-5; a possible D gene is TRBD1 (5 bases). The ends were cut back, 6 bases at V and 0 bases at J, with 12 bases in the middle. Germline CDR1 is MNHEY and CDR2 is SMNVEV (reference sequence). CDR3 length: 15 amino acids. DNA of the CDR3: TGTGCCAGCAGCCCGGGGGGGTTTAGCAATCAGCCCCAGCATTTT. It yields the protein CASSPGGFSNQPQHF.

The V and J genes are TRBV5-1 and TRBJ2-7; possible D gene TRBD2, 5 bases. The CDR3 contains 12 residues. The germline gives CDR1 SGHRS, CDR2 YFSETQ. The V end lost 2 bases, the J end lost 3 bases, and 6 bases lay between the germline ends. The CDR3 protein is CASSFGVYEQYF. CDR3 sequence (DNA): TGCGCCAGCAGCTTCGGGGTCTACGAGCAGTACTTC.

V and J are TRBV27 and TRBJ1-1; D remains ambiguous. This CDR3 has 16 amino acids. The germline CDR1 and CDR2 sequences are MNHEY and SMNVEV (reference sequence). Trimming removed 5 bases at V and 3 bases at J, with 19 bases between. DNA of the CDR3: TGTGCCAGCAGTCCCCTGGTGGGTCCGGGGTACACTGAAGCTTTCTTT. Protein product: CASSPLVGPGYTEAFF.

The chain carries TRBV7-9 and TRBJ2-7; weak D call: TRBD1 (6 bases). V dropped 5 bases and J dropped 2 bases, with 10 bases sitting between them. The germline CDR1 and CDR2 sequences are SEHNR and FQNEAQ (reference sequence). CDR3 length: 13 residues. This CDR3 reads CASSPRGPYEQYF. CDR3 sequence (DNA): TGTGCCAGCAGCCCCAGGGGTCCCTACGAGCAGTACTTC.

This chain connects TRBV7-7 to TRBJ2-5; 11 bases line up with TRBD1. Germline CDR1 is SSHAT and CDR2 is FNYEAQ (reference sequence). The ends lost 3 bases at V and 4 bases at J; junction bases unmatched: 1. The CDR3 spans 14 residues. The CDR3 sequence: CASSFGQGAETQYF. In DNA, the CDR3 is TGTGCCAGCAGCTTTGGACAGGGGGCAGAGACCCAGTACTTC.

The rearrangement links TRBV29-1 to TRBJ2-5, with 12 bases lining up with TRBD2. V dropped 4 bases and J dropped 0; count of bases not matched to a gene: 6. The CDR3 has 16 amino acids. CDR1 is SQVTM, CDR2 ANQGSEA, per germline. The CDR3 region is CSVATSGGPYQETQYF. The CDR3 nucleotides are TGCAGCGTTGCCACTAGCGGGGGGCCGTACCAAGAGACCCAGTACTTC.

The gene calls are TRBV28 and TRBJ1-5, with D possibly TRBD1 on 5 matching bases. Trimming removed 6 bases from V and 3 bases from J, with 15 bases in between. The CDR3 loop spans 15 amino acids. Germline loops: CDR1 MDHEN, CDR2 SYDVKM. CDR3 sequence reads: CASSSPPRDNQPQHF. DNA of the CDR3: TGTGCCAGCAGCTCCCCACCCAGGGACAATCAGCCCCAGCATTTT.